The source of this T cell receptor (beta chain) is a study of T-cell memory formation after mild COVID-19. V lost 0 bases, J lost 6 bases, and 9 bases lay in between. CDR1 and CDR2 from the germline V gene are SGHRS and YFSETQ. The CDR3 loop spans 13 amino acids. TCRdb re-derived calls from the 5' RACE reads in MiXCR, one entry per CDR3 protein. The data hold around 90,000 distinct CDR3 sequences, with around 15% observed a single time. Specimen: PBMCs or a T cell subset sorted from them (not recorded which). The chain carries TRBV5-1 and TRBJ1-1, with D hard to call. The receptor was derived from a man aged 18-30 years who had mild COVID-19 (a few samples of this study predate the infection). Cell type and time point are not known. The CDR3 sequence is CASSLVVGPEAFF. The CDR3 DNA reads as TGCGCCAGCAGCTTGGTGGTGGGCCCTGAAGCTTTCTTT.